The 23 T cell receptor beta chains given below trace back to one sample, sequenced in a study of T-cell reconstitution after alpha-beta-depleted transplantation in children. For TCRbeta, the library was prepared with unique molecular identifiers. Each CDR3 protein is one row after TCRdb ran MiXCR on the PCR reads. Of roughly 350,000 distinct CDR3 sequences in the sample, approximately 10% were seen once. The sample in question was PBMCs from the stem cell graft donor, obtained from the stem cell graft. The receptors stem from a human donor who donated a stem cell graft to a child with acute lymphoblastic leukemia.

This clonotype came up a few times. The genes are TRBV12-3 or TRBV12-4 and TRBJ1-3; 7 positions agree with TRBD1. The CDR3 has 14 residues. Losses at the gene ends were 6 bases for V and 5 bases for J; bases not matched to a gene: 7. CDR3 sequence: CASSLTTGRNTIYF. The CDR3 DNA sequence: TGTGCCAGCAGCCTCACGACAGGGAGAAACACCATATATTTT.

In this sample, this clonotype turned up many times. The rearrangement joins TRBV2 to TRBJ2-3; TRBD2 might be the D (5 bases). V was cut by 6 bases and J by 2 bases, with 15 bases left in between. The CDR3 runs to 15 residues. Per germline, CDR1 SNHLY and CDR2 FYNNEI. CDR3 nucleotides: TGTGCCAGCAGCCCAAACTTCGGGGTCACAGATACGCAGTATTTT. Residues: CASSPNFGVTDTQYF.

In its sample, this clonotype was seen a few times. The gene calls are TRBV6-2 or TRBV6-3 and TRBJ1-1; tentatively, D is TRBD1 (5 bases). Trimming took 5 bases from V and 0 from J, leaving 7 bases between them. Germline V gene lookup returns CDR1 MNHEY and CDR2 SVGEGT. This CDR3 has 13 amino acids. This CDR3 is CASSADMNTEAFF. In DNA, the CDR3 is TGTGCCAGCAGTGCGGACATGAACACTGAAGCTTTCTTT.

This clonotype was counted a few times. The chain combines TRBV2 with TRBJ2-7; weak D call: TRBD2 (5 bases). V lost 8 bases to trimming and J lost 6 bases, with 23 bases between them. The CDR3 has 15 amino acids. CDR1 and CDR2 from the germline V gene are SNHLY and FYNNEI. This chain's CDR3 is CASCRDPEDFCEQYF. The DNA for the CDR3 is TGTGCCAGCTGTCGCGACCCAGAGGACTTTTGCGAGCAGTACTTC.

V gene TRBV12-3 or TRBV12-4 combines with J gene TRBJ2-2; D unresolved. The germline V and J ends were trimmed by 2 bases and 7 bases, with 11 bases remaining between them. CDR3 length equals 14 residues. The CDR3 DNA is TGTGCCAGCAGTTTAATAATGCTAGGCGGGGAGCTGTTTTTT. Protein product: CASSLIMLGGELFF.

This clonotype was counted between two and nine times. V and J are TRBV20-1 and TRBJ2-1; possible D gene TRBD2, 6 bases. CDR1 DFQATT and CDR2 SNEGSKA come from the germline V gene (reference sequence). V lost 1 base to trimming and J lost 5 bases, with 18 bases between them. CDR3 length: 16 residues. The CDR3 here is CSARGRLEAPHNEQFF. The CDR3 nucleotides read TGCAGTGCTAGAGGACGACTAGAGGCCCCTCACAATGAGCAGTTCTTC.

This clonotype was counted a few times. J is TRBJ1-1 and V is TRBV5-1, with 7 bases lining up with TRBD1. This CDR3 spans 15 amino acids. V was pared by 0 bases and J by 0 bases, with 2 bases of the junction left unmatched. Germline values: CDR1 SGHRS, CDR2 YFSETQ. In nucleotides, the CDR3 is TGCGCCAGCAGCTTGGGACAGGGCTTGAACACTGAAGCTTTCTTT. This encodes CASSLGQGLNTEAFF.

This chain links TRBV12-3 or TRBV12-4 with TRBJ2-1; D call uncertain. The CDR3 runs to 14 residues. The V end lost 3 bases, the J end lost 3 bases, and 9 bases lay between the germline ends. Here the CDR3 reads CASSFQYSYNEQFF. CDR3 DNA: TGTGCCAGCAGTTTTCAGTACAGCTACAATGAGCAGTTCTTC.

There are many counts of this clonotype. The chain recombines TRBV6-1 with TRBJ1-5, with a weak D call TRBD1 (6 bases). The length of the CDR3 is 16 residues. Looked up from germline, CDR1 is MNHNS and CDR2 is SASEGT. V was shortened by 2 bases and J by 6 bases, with 17 bases between the two germline ends. The CDR3 region has the DNA TGTGCCAGCAGTGAAAGGGGGGAGGGGGTCGGTCAGCCCCAGCATTTT. Protein product: CASSERGEGVGQPQHF.

This clonotype has at least ten counts. V is TRBV7-2 and J is TRBJ1-6; D is ambiguous. CDR3 length: 14 residues. Per the germline V gene, CDR1 is SGHTA and CDR2 is FQGNSA. Trimming took 5 bases from V and 5 from J, leaving 10 bases between them. The CDR3, as DNA: TGTGCCAGCAGCCCGGGTTCTCATAATTCACCCCTCCACTTT. Protein sequence: CASSPGSHNSPLHF.

The chain combines TRBV5-1 with TRBJ2-1, with TRBD2 identical over 9 bases. The germline gives CDR1 SGHRS, CDR2 YFSETQ. The CDR3 extends over 18 amino acids. The V and J ends lost 1 base and 1 base, in that order; junction bases with no gene match: 9. The CDR3 bases are TGCGCCAGCAGCTTGTGGGGGGGGACTAGCCCTTCCTACAATGAGCAGTTCTTC. Translated, it gives CASSLWGGTSPSYNEQFF.

The rearrangement joins TRBV11-2 to TRBJ2-1, with 10 bases aligning to TRBD2. The germline gives CDR1 SGHAT, CDR2 FQNNGV. This CDR3 has 16 residues. The J segment lost 8 bases and the V segment lost 0 bases, leaving 7 bases of the junction unmatched. For the CDR3, the DNA is TGTGCCAGCAGCTTAGAGAGCGGGAGGGCCGTAGATGAGCAGTTCTTC. Its translation: CASSLESGRAVDEQFF.

There are a few counts of this clonotype. The chain joins TRBV6-6 to TRBJ1-1; 7 bases map to TRBD1. Germline V gene lookup returns CDR1 MNHNY and CDR2 SVGAGI (reference sequence). Trimming cost V 0 bases and J 12 bases; bases outside gene matches: 7. This CDR3 spans 13 amino acids. The CDR3 spells CASSYSPGGVSFF. The CDR3 bases are TGTGCCAGCAGTTACTCCCCAGGGGGAGTCTCTTTCTTT.

This clonotype was counted ten times or more. This rearrangement joins TRBV2 to TRBJ2-2; D uncertain. The CDR3 is 14 amino acids. CDR1 is SNHLY, CDR2 FYNNEI, per germline. The V and J ends lost 4 bases and 3 bases respectively, with 9 bases between them. CDR3 nucleotides: TGTGCCAGCAGTGTTGGCAGAGACACCGGGGAGCTGTTTTTT. It specifies CASSVGRDTGELFF.

This chain uses TRBV20-1 with TRBJ2-1; 8 bases map to TRBD2. CDR1 is DFQATT and CDR2 is SNEGSKA in the germline V gene (reference sequence). With V trimmed by 0 bases and J by 5 bases, 3 bases remained unmatched. The CDR3 sequence is 14 residues long. CDR3 sequence reads: CSARDSGKHNEQFF. As DNA, the CDR3 is TGCAGTGCTAGAGATAGCGGGAAGCACAATGAGCAGTTCTTC.

This clonotype showed up many times. The gene calls are TRBV7-2 and TRBJ2-7, with 7 bases identical to TRBD1. This CDR3 contains 16 residues. CDR1 is SGHTA, CDR2 FQGNSA, per germline. V was clipped by 5 bases and J by 0 bases; unmatched bases: 10. The CDR3 nucleotides are TGTGCCAGCAGCGTCCCCTGGGACAGTTCCTCCTACGAGCAGTACTTC. This encodes CASSVPWDSSSYEQYF.

This clonotype turned up a few times. The chain uses TRBV28 and TRBJ2-7; no definite D call. CDR3 length equals 17 residues. The ends were cut back, 6 bases at V and 5 bases at J, with 26 bases in the middle. The germline V gene encodes CDR1 MDHEN and CDR2 SYDVKM. The CDR3 bases are TGTGCCAGCAGCTTTATGGCCCTATCAGGCCATCTTAACGAGCAGTACTTC. It yields the protein CASSFMALSGHLNEQYF.

In its sample, this clonotype was seen a few times. The chain carries TRBV4-3 and TRBJ1-1; 8 positions match TRBD1. The V gene's germline CDR1 is LGHNA and CDR2 YSLEER. V was pared by 0 bases and J by 4 bases, with 7 bases of the junction left unmatched. This CDR3 comprises 16 residues. CDR3 loop: CASSQDHTGGTTEAFF. The CDR3, as DNA: TGCGCCAGCAGCCAAGATCACACAGGGGGGACCACTGAAGCTTTCTTT.

The V gene is TRBV20-1, the J gene TRBJ2-7; no firm D call. CDR1 is DFQATT, CDR2 SNEGSKA, per germline (reference sequence). V lost 3 bases to trimming and J lost 1 base, with 7 bases between them. This CDR3 is built from 12 residues. The CDR3 region is CSARADSYEQYF. CDR3 DNA: TGCAGTGCTAGGGCCGATTCCTACGAGCAGTACTTC.

This chain uses TRBV29-1 with TRBJ2-1; 9 nucleotides match TRBD2. Per germline, CDR1 SQVTM and CDR2 ANQGSEA. CDR3 length equals 18 residues. V shed 6 bases and J 2 bases; nucleotides not matched to a gene: 17. The CDR3 DNA follows: TGCAGCGTGGGGAGGCGGGAGGGAAGGGTAAGGGCCTACAATGAGCAGTTCTTC. This codes for CSVGRREGRVRAYNEQFF.

This clonotype came up a few times. The V call is TRBV7-6, the J call TRBJ2-1, with 9 bases lining up with TRBD2. V lost 0 bases to trimming and J lost 9 bases; unmatched junction nucleotides: 24. Germline assignment: CDR1 SGHVS and CDR2 FNYEAQ. This CDR3 is 21 amino acids long. The CDR3 DNA follows: TGTGCCAGCAGCTTAGCACTCGGGGGTTGGGGGGCTAGCGGGAACCCAGGTGAGCAGTTCTTC. Its translation is CASSLALGGWGASGNPGEQFF.

This clonotype has just a few counts. V usage is TRBV4-3 and J usage is TRBJ2-7; TRBD2 is a possible D gene (6 bases). The CDR3 contains 15 residues. The germline V gene has CDR1 LGHNA and CDR2 YSLEER. The V and J ends lost 2 bases and 6 bases respectively, with 17 bases between them. The CDR3 spells CASSQLAIGTSEQYF. The CDR3, as DNA: TGCGCCAGCAGCCAACTAGCGATAGGTACTAGCGAGCAGTACTTC.

This clonotype was counted ten times or more. The rearrangement joins TRBV5-5 to TRBJ1-2; D gene unclear. CDR1 and CDR2 from the germline V gene are SGHKS and YYEKEE (reference sequence). This CDR3 has 12 amino acids. V lost 2 bases and J lost 5, with 7 bases in between. The CDR3 DNA is TGTGCCAGCAGCTTTGAAGGGTATGGCTACACCTTC. This translates into CASSFEGYGYTF.